A selection of T cell receptor beta chains follows, all from one sample in a study of control samples from healthy donors and cancer patients. Only in-frame clones appear in the TCRdb table, and some are missing; sequencing was by immunoSEQ multiplex PCR. The sample consists of approximately 90,000 clones, around nine tenths of them appearing once. What was sequenced was blood. The source is a man younger than 45 in good health. Each CDR3 is given with its conserved first and last residue. The D gene is left open where the match is weak. Only part of the rows carry a size: once, few, many, or a class if the clone is expanded.

J: TRBJ1-1
V: TRBV6-1
D: NA
size: NA
CDR3: CASSESGRAGEAFF
DNA: TGTGCCAGCAGTGAAAGTGGCAGGGCGGGTGAAGCTTTCTTT

J: TRBJ1-5
V: TRBV29-1
D: NA
size: NA
CDR3: CSVGSSEGPQHF
DNA: TGCAGCGTTGGGTCATCCGAGGGGCCCCAGCATTTT

J: TRBJ1-5
V: TRBV5-6
D: TRBD1
size: NA
CDR3: CASSMTGGGFGNQPQHF
DNA: TGTGCCAGCAGTATGACAGGGGGCGGTTTTGGCAATCAGCCCCAGCATTTT

J: TRBJ2-3
V: TRBV7-2
D: TRBD2
size: NA
CDR3: CASSLIRAGVAGADTQYF
DNA: TGTGCCAGCAGCTTAATAAGGGCTGGGGTAGCGGGGGCAGATACGCAGTATTTT

J: TRBJ2-6
V: TRBV30
D: NA
size: NA
CDR3: CAWTQGVSGANVLTF
DNA: TGTGCCTGGACACAGGGCGTCTCTGGGGCCAACGTCCTGACTTTC

J: TRBJ2-3
V: TRBV6-5
D: TRBD1
size: NA
CDR3: CASRGQGTDTQYF
DNA: TGTGCCAGCAGGGGACAGGGGACAGATACGCAGTATTTT

J: TRBJ2-1
V: TRBV24-1
D: TRBD1
size: NA
CDR3: CATSDTNRGLTYNEQFF
DNA: TGTGCCACCAGTGACACTAACAGGGGGCTTACCTACAATGAGCAGTTCTTC

J: TRBJ2-2
V: TRBV24-1
D: TRBD2
size: NA
CDR3: CATSDLAGGRSGELFF
DNA: TGTGCCACCAGTGATTTAGCGGGGGGGCGATCCGGGGAGCTGTTTTTT

J: TRBJ2-5
V: TRBV7-8
D: TRBD2
size: NA
CDR3: CASSLSGEGEYF
DNA: TGTGCCAGCAGCCTTAGCGGGGAGGGGGAGTACTTC

J: TRBJ1-5
V: TRBV30
D: TRBD1
size: NA
CDR3: CAWSVPGTGGNQPQHF
DNA: TGTGCCTGGAGTGTACCCGGGACAGGGGGCAATCAGCCCCAGCATTTT

J: TRBJ2-7
V: TRBV30
D: TRBD1
size: NA
CDR3: CAWSPPGQLSYEQYF
DNA: TGTGCCTGGAGTCCACCGGGACAGCTCTCCTACGAGCAGTACTTC

J: TRBJ2-3
V: TRBV7-8
D: NA
size: NA
CDR3: CASSLVQGHTDTQYF
DNA: TGTGCCAGCAGCTTAGTCCAGGGACACACAGATACGCAGTATTTT

J: TRBJ1-1
V: TRBV11-3
D: TRBD1
size: NA
CDR3: CASSPGTGMNTEAFF
DNA: TGTGCCAGCAGCCCAGGGACAGGGATGAACACTGAAGCTTTCTTT

J: TRBJ1-5
V: TRBV24-1
D: TRBD1
size: NA
CDR3: CATSDTGQGRNQPQHF
DNA: TGTGCCACCAGTGACACGGGACAGGGTCGCAATCAGCCCCAGCATTTT

J: TRBJ1-2
V: TRBV2
D: NA
size: NA
CDR3: CASSWTEANYGYTF
DNA: TGTGCCAGCAGTTGGACCGAAGCTAACTATGGCTACACCTTC

J: TRBJ2-7
V: TRBV30
D: TRBD2
size: NA
CDR3: CAWGLAGPAYEQYF
DNA: TGTGCCTGGGGTCTAGCGGGGCCAGCCTACGAGCAGTACTTC

J: TRBJ1-3
V: TRBV18
D: NA
size: NA
CDR3: CASSPDGVSGNTIYF
DNA: TGTGCCAGCTCACCTGATGGGGTCTCTGGAAACACCATATATTTT

J: TRBJ2-5
V: TRBV11-2
D: NA
size: NA
CDR3: CASSLLGGQETQYF
DNA: TGTGCCAGCAGCTTATTGGGGGGGCAGGAGACCCAGTACTTC

J: TRBJ2-1
V: TRBV7-2
D: TRBD1
size: NA
CDR3: CASSKGQGTYNEQFF
DNA: TGTGCCAGCAGCAAAGGACAGGGAACATACAATGAGCAGTTCTTC

J: TRBJ2-2
V: TRBV19
D: NA
size: NA
CDR3: CASSIGGIGELFF
DNA: TGTGCCAGTAGTATTGGGGGGATCGGGGAGCTGTTTTTT

J: TRBJ1-6
V: TRBV7-2
D: NA
size: NA
CDR3: CASSLAAGLNSPLHF
DNA: TGTGCCAGCAGCTTAGCGGCAGGGTTGAATTCACCCCTCCACTTT

J: TRBJ1-1
V: TRBV6-5
D: NA
size: NA
CDR3: CASSYSPPEAFF
DNA: TGTGCCAGCAGTTACTCTCCACCCGAAGCTTTCTTT

J: TRBJ1-4
V: TRBV2
D: NA
size: NA
CDR3: CASSEFRASELFF
DNA: TGTGCCAGCAGTGAGTTCAGGGCCTCGGAACTGTTTTTT

J: TRBJ2-3
V: TRBV19
D: NA
size: NA
CDR3: CASSPNRGAYTDTQYF
DNA: TGTGCCAGTAGCCCTAACCGGGGGGCCTACACAGATACGCAGTATTTT

J: TRBJ2-2
V: TRBV5-4
D: NA
size: NA
CDR3: CASSLDKANTGELFF
DNA: TGTGCCAGCAGCTTGGACAAAGCGAACACCGGGGAGCTGTTTTTT

J: TRBJ1-1
V: TRBV6-1
D: NA
size: NA
CDR3: CASSELARGNTEAFF
DNA: TGTGCCAGCAGTGAGTTGGCCAGGGGGAACACTGAAGCTTTCTTT

J: TRBJ1-6
V: TRBV4-2
D: TRBD1
size: NA
CDR3: CASSQTDRGSGNSPLHF
DNA: TGTGCCAGCAGCCAAACCGACAGGGGCTCTGGGAATTCACCCCTCCACTTT

J: TRBJ1-1
V: TRBV7-9
D: NA
size: NA
CDR3: CASSLEGGVPNTEAFF
DNA: TGTGCCAGCAGCTTAGAGGGGGGCGTCCCAAACACTGAAGCTTTCTTT

J: TRBJ2-5
V: TRBV29-1
D: NA
size: NA
CDR3: CSVEDLTTGAKETQYF
DNA: TGCAGCGTTGAAGACCTAACGACAGGTGCCAAAGAGACCCAGTACTTC

J: TRBJ1-2
V: TRBV9
D: TRBD1
size: NA
CDR3: CASSAGQGVGGYTF
DNA: TGTGCCAGCAGCGCAGGACAGGGGGTAGGTGGCTACACCTTC

J: TRBJ1-2
V: TRBV24-1
D: NA
size: NA
CDR3: CATSEGSGMHYGYTF
DNA: TGTGCCACCAGTGAGGGTTCAGGGATGCACTATGGCTACACCTTC

J: TRBJ2-3
V: TRBV12-3/TRBV12-4
D: NA
size: NA
CDR3: CASSQGTTDTQYF
DNA: TGTGCCAGCAGTCAGGGGACAACAGATACGCAGTATTTT

J: TRBJ2-5
V: TRBV7-2
D: NA
size: NA
CDR3: CASSLFAIVGETQYF
DNA: TGTGCCAGCAGCTTATTTGCTATCGTGGGAGAGACCCAGTACTTC

J: TRBJ2-3
V: TRBV11-1
D: NA
size: few
CDR3: CASSFRLDTQYF
DNA: TGTGCCAGCAGCTTCAGGCTAGATACGCAGTATTTT

J: TRBJ2-3
V: TRBV7-2
D: NA
size: NA
CDR3: CASSLQEGVTDTQYF
DNA: TGTGCCAGCAGCTTACAGGAAGGAGTCACAGATACGCAGTATTTT

J: TRBJ2-1
V: TRBV6-6
D: TRBD1
size: NA
CDR3: CASSRSGQPYNEQFF
DNA: TGTGCCAGCAGTCGATCGGGACAGCCCTACAATGAGCAGTTCTTC

J: TRBJ2-3
V: TRBV3-1/TRBV3-2
D: NA
size: NA
CDR3: CASSPGRADTQYF
DNA: TGTGCCAGCAGCCCCGGTAGGGCAGATACGCAGTATTTT

J: TRBJ2-1
V: TRBV7-3
D: TRBD2
size: NA
CDR3: CASSLNPLGLAGYNEQFF
DNA: TGTGCCAGCAGCTTAAATCCCTTGGGGCTAGCGGGGTACAATGAGCAGTTCTTC

J: TRBJ1-4
V: TRBV7-2
D: NA
size: NA
CDR3: CASSPNQGPTRGKLFF
DNA: TGTGCCAGCAGCCCAAACCAGGGACCGACACGGGGAAAACTGTTTTTT

J: TRBJ2-3
V: TRBV11-2
D: TRBD2
size: NA
CDR3: CASSLLAGPTDTQYF
DNA: TGTGCCAGCAGCTTACTAGCGGGGCCCACAGATACGCAGTATTTT

J: TRBJ2-5
V: TRBV4-1
D: NA
size: NA
CDR3: CASSGASQETQYF
DNA: TGCGCCAGCAGCGGGGCATCCCAAGAGACCCAGTACTTC

J: TRBJ2-3
V: TRBV27
D: NA
size: NA
CDR3: CASSSGGGYTQYF
DNA: TGTGCCAGCAGTTCCGGAGGGGGATATACGCAGTATTTT

J: TRBJ1-3
V: TRBV21-1
D: NA
size: NA
CDR3: CASSKWIGQGKNTIYF
DNA: TGTGCCAGCAGCAAATGGATAGGACAGGGCAAAAACACCATATATTTT

J: TRBJ1-6
V: TRBV6-5
D: TRBD1
size: NA
CDR3: CATRRGQNSPLHF
DNA: TGTGCCACCCGCAGGGGGCAGAATTCACCCCTCCACTTT

J: TRBJ1-3
V: TRBV18
D: NA
size: NA
CDR3: CASSPGGDSGNTIYF
DNA: TGTGCCAGCTCACCGGGCGGGGACTCTGGAAACACCATATATTTT

J: TRBJ2-3
V: TRBV18
D: TRBD1
size: NA
CDR3: CASSPPVRQGASSDTQYF
DNA: TGTGCCAGCTCACCACCTGTCAGACAGGGGGCTTCGTCAGATACGCAGTATTTT

J: TRBJ2-7
V: TRBV5-1
D: TRBD2
size: once
CDR3: CASSVGLGKTSYEQYF
DNA: TGCGCCAGCAGCGTAGGACTAGGGAAGACCTCCTACGAGCAGTACTTC

J: TRBJ1-3
V: TRBV19
D: TRBD1
size: NA
CDR3: CASRIQGAGGNTIYF
DNA: TGTGCCAGTAGGATTCAGGGGGCAGGCGGAAACACCATATATTTT

J: TRBJ2-5
V: TRBV14
D: NA
size: NA
CDR3: CASSHAGCCDQETQYF
DNA: TGTGCCAGCAGCCATGCAGGGTGTTGTGACCAAGAGACCCAGTACTTC

J: TRBJ1-1
V: TRBV13
D: NA
size: once
CDR3: CASSLYGTEAFF
DNA: TGTGCCAGCAGCTTATACGGAACTGAAGCTTTCTTT